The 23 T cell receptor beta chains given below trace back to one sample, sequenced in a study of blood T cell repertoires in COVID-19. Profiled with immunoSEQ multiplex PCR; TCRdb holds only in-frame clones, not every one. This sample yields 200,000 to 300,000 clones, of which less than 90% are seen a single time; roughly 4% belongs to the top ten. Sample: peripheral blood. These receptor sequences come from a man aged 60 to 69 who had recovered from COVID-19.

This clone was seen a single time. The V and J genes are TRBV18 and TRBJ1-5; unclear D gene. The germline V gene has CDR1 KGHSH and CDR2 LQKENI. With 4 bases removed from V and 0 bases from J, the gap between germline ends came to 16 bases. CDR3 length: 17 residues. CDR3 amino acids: CASSLLGRTNSNQPQHF. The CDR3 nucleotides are TGTGCCAGCTCACTTTTAGGACGGACTAATAGCAATCAGCCCCAGCATTTT.

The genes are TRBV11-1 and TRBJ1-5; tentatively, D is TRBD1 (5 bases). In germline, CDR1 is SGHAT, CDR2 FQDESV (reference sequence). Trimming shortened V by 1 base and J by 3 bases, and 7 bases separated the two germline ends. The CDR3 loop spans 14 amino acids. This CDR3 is CASSLGQNNQPQHF. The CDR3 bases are TGTGCCAGCAGCTTAGGACAGAACAATCAGCCCCAGCATTTT. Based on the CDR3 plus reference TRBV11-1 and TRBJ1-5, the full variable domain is EAEVAQSPRYKITEKSQAVAFWCDPISGHATLYWYRQILGQGPELLVQFQDESVVDDSQLPKDRFSAERLKGVDSTLKIQPAELGDSAMYLCASSLGQNNQPQHFGDGTRLSIL.

The CDR3, as DNA: TGTGCCAGCAGTTTCAGAGGCAATGAGCAGTTCTTC. Its protein is CASSFRGNEQFF. J is TRBJ2-1 and V is TRBV12-3 or TRBV12-4; D remains ambiguous. Trimming took off 3 bases at V and 6 bases at J, with 6 bases between the two ends. CDR3 size: 12 residues.

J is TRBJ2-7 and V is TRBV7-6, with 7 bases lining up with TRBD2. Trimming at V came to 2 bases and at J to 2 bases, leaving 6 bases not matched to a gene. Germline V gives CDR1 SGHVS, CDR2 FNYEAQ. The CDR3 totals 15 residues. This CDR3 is CASSLSNGGTYEQYF. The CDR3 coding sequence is TGTGCCAGCAGCTTATCGAACGGGGGGACCTACGAGCAGTACTTC.

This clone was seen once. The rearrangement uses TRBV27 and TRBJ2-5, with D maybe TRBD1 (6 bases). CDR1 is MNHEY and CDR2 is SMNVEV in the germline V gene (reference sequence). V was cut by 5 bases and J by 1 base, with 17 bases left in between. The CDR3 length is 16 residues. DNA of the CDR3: TGTGCCAGCAGTCGCGCGAAAGGGGGTACCCAAGAGACCCAGTACTTC. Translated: CASSRAKGGTQETQYF.

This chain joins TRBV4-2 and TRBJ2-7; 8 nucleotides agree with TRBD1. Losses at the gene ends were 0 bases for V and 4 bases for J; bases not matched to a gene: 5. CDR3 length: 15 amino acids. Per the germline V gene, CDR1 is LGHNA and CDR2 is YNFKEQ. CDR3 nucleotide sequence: TGTGCCAGCAGCCAAGATGGCCAGGGGGCTTACGAGCAGTACTTC. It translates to CASSQDGQGAYEQYF.

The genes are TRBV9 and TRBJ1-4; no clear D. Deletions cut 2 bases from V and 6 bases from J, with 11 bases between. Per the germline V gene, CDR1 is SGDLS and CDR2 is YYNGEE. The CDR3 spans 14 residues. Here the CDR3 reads CASSVGRIYEKLFF. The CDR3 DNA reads TGTGCCAGCAGCGTCGGGAGGATTTATGAAAAACTGTTTTTT.

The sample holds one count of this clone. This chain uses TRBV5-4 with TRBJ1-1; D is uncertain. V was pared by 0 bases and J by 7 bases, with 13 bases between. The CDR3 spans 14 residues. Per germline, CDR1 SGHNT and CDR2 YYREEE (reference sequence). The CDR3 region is CASSLDIRDNEAFF. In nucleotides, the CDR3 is TGTGCCAGCAGCTTGGATATTCGGGATAATGAAGCTTTCTTT.

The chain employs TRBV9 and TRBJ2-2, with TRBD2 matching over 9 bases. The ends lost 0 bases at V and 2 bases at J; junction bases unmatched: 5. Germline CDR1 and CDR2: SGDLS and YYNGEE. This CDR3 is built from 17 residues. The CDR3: CASSVVPSGINTGELFF. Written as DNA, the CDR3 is TGTGCCAGCAGCGTAGTACCTAGCGGGATAAACACCGGGGAGCTGTTTTTT. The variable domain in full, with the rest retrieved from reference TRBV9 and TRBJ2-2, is DSGVTQTPKHLITATGQRVTLRCSPRSGDLSVYWYQQSLDQGLQFLIQYYNGEERAKGNILERFSAQQFPDLHSELNLSSLELGDSALYFCASSVVPSGINTGELFFGEGSRLTVL.

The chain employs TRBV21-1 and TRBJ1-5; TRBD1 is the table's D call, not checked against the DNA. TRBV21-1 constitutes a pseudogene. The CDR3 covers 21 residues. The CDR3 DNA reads TGTGCCAGCAGCAAAGATAGCTCACTTAACAGGGGGCGGAATAGCAATCAGCCCCAGCATTTT. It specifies CASSKDSSLNRGRNSNQPQHF.

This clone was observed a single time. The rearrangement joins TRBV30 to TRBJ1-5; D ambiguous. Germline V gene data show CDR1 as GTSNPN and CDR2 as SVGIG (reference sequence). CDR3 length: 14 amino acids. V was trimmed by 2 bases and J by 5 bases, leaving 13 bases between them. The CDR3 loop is CAWSRGPEDQPQHF. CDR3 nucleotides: TGTGCCTGGAGTCGCGGGCCGGAAGATCAGCCCCAGCATTTT.

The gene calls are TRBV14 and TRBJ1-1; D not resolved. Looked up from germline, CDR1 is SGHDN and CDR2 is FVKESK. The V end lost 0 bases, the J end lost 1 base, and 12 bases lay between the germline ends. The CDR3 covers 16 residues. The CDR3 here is CASSQDSRVSNTEAFF. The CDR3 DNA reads TGTGCCAGCAGCCAAGACTCGAGGGTATCGAACACTGAAGCTTTCTTT.

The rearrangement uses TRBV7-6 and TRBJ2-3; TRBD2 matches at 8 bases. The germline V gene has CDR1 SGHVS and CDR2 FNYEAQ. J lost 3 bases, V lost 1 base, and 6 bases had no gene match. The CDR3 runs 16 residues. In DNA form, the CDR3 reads TGTGCCAGCAGCTTAGGGGTCGGGGGGGAAACAGATACGCAGTATTTT. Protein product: CASSLGVGGETDTQYF. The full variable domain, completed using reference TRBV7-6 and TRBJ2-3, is GAGVSQSPRYKVTKRGQDVALRCDPISGHVSLYWYRQALGQGPEFLTYFNYEAQQDKSGLPNDRFSAERPEGSISTLTIQRTEQRDSAMYRCASSLGVGGETDTQYFGPGTRLTVL.

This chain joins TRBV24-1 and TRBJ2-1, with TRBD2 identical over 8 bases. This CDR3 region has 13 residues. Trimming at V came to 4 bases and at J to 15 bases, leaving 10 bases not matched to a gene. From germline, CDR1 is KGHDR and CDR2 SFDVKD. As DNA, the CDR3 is TGTGCCACCAGTGACTCGAAGCGGGGGCGGAGGTTCTTC. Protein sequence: CATSDSKRGRRFF.

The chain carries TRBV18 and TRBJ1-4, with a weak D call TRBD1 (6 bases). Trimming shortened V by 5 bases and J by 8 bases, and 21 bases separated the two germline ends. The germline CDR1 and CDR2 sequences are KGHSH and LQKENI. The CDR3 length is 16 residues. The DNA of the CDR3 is TGTGCCAGCTCAGACCAGGGGCAAGGCGGAACAGAAAAACTGTTTTTT. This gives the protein CASSDQGQGGTEKLFF.

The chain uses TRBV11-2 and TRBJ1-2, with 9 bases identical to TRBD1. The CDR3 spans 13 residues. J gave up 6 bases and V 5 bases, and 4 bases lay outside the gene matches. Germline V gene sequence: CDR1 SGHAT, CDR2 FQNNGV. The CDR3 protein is CASSLRQGDGYTF. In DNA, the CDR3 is TGTGCCAGCAGCCTCAGACAGGGGGATGGCTACACCTTC.

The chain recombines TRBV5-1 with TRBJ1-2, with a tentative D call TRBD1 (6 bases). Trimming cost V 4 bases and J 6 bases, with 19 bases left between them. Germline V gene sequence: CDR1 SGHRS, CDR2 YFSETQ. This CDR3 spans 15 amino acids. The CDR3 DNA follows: TGCGCCAGCAGCCTAAGGACAGAATCAAAGGATGGCTACACCTTC. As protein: CASSLRTESKDGYTF.

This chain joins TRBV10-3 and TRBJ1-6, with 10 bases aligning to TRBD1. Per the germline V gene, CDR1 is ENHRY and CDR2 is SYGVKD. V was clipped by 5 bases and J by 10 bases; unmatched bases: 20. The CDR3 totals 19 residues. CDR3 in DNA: TGTGCCATCAGTTCTTCTCTGGGACAGGGGTCGTCGCGAGGCTCACCCCTCCACTTT. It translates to CAISSSLGQGSSRGSPLHF.

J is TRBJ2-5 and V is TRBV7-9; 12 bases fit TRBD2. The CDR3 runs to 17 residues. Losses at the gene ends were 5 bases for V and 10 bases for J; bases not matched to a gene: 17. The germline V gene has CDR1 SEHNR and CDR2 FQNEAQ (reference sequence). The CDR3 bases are TGTGCCAGCAGCCCATCCCCGGGACTAGCGGGCGGGCGGGACCAGTACTTC. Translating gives CASSPSPGLAGGRDQYF.

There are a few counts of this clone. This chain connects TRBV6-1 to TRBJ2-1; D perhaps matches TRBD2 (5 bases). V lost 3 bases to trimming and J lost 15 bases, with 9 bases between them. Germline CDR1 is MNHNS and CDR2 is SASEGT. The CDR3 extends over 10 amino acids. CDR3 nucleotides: TGTGCCAGCAGTGATTGGGAGTTGTTCTTC. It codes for CASSDWELFF.

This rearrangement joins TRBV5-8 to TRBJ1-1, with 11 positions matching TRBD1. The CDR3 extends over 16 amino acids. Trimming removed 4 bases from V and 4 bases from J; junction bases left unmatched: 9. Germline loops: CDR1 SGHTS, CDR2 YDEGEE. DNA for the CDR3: TGTGCCAGCAGCCGTAGTACCGGGACAGGGGGCACTGAAGCTTTCTTT. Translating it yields CASSRSTGTGGTEAFF.

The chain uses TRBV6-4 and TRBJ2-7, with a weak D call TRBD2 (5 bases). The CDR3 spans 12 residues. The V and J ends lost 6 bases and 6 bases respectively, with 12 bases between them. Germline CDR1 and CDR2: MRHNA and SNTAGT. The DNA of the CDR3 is TGTGCCAGCAGGACTATCTTCGGCGAGCAGTACTTC. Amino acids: CASRTIFGEQYF.

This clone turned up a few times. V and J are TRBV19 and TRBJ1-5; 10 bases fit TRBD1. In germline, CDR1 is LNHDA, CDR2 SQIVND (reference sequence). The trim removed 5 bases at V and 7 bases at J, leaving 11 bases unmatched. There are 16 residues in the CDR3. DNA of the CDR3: TGTGCCAGTAGTCCCCTCCCGGGACAGGGGATACAGCCCCAGCATTTT. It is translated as CASSPLPGQGIQPQHF.